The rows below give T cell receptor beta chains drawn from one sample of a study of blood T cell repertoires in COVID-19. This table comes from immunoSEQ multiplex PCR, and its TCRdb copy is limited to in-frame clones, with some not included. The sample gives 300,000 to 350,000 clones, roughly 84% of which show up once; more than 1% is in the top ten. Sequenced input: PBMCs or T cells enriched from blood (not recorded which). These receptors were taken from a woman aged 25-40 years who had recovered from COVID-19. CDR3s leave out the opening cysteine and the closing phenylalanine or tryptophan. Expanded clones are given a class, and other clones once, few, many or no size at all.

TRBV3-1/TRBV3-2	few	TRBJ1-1	ASSQLSGRGNTEAF
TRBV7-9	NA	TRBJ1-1	ASSSPMNTEAF
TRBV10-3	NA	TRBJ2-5	AISESERGSVVETQY
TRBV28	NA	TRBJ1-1	ASSPPGDTEAF
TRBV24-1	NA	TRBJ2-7	ATSDSDRDEQY
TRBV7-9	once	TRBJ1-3	ASSPTDMTGNTIY
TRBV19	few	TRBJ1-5	ASSASPYSNQPQH
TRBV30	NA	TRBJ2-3	AWSVSYGLAGGIGSDTQY
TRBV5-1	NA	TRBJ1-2	ASSLGGADGYT
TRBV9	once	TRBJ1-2	ASSAAGSNGYGYT
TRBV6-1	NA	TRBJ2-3	ASSEAASGGKEDTQY
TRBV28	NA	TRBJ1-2	ASSPRQVTYGYT
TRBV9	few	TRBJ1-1	ASSVGSTGSSTEAF
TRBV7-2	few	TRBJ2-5	ASSSQGASGETQY
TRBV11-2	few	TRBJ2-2	ASSHGTYNTGELF
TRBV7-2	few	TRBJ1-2	ATRQGYGYT
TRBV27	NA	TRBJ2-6	ASRASGANVLT
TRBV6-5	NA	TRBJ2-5	ASRDGGRETQY
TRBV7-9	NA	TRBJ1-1	ASSMGQGASTEAF
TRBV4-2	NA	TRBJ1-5	ASSQVVAPNQPQH
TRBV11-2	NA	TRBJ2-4	ASSPGTGTGIQY
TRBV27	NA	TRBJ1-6	ASSRDRVWSPLH
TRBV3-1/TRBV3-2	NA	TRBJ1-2	ASSQDGGAQGYT
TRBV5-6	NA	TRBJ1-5	ASSLAGGADGNQPQH
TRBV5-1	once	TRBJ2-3	ASSPPMGTGPTDTQY
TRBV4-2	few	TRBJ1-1	ASGGQGAGEAF
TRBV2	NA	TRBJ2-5	ASSVWTSAQETQY
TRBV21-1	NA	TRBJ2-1	ASSNRRRGGLHEQF
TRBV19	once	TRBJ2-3	ASRTIKSRPDTQY
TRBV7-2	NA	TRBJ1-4	ASSLEGQTHNEKLF
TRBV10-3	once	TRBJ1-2	AIRAPGVNYGYT